Presented here are 3 T cell receptor beta chains from one specimen sequenced in a study of molecular identifiers for immune sequencing clone quantification. MiXCR, applied by TCRdb to the PCR reads, yields one record per CDR3 protein. The sample consists of 97,000 or so distinct CDR3 sequences, approximately 25% of them appearing once. Sequenced material: naive CD8+ T cells from blood, with Jurkat cell RNA spiked in. Subset here: FACS-sorted CD8+CD4-CCR7+CD45RA+ naive T cells. The receptors here all came from a human donor in good health. Some libraries in this study had Jurkat cell RNA spiked in.

This clonotype was seen repeatedly, ten times or more. The V and J genes are TRBV29-1 and TRBJ1-2; 7 nucleotides match TRBD1. The length of the CDR3 is 13 residues. Germline CDR1 SQVTM, CDR2 ANQGSEA. Trimming removed 5 bases from V and 3 bases from J; junction bases left unmatched: 6. DNA of the CDR3: TGCAGCGTTCCCGGGACAGACGACTATGGCTACACCTTC. It codes for CSVPGTDDYGYTF.

There are many counts of this clonotype. CDR3 in DNA: TGCGCCAGCAGCCAAGAAGGGGGGGCCGCAGATACGCAGTATTTT. Amino acids: CASSQEGGAADTQYF. The chain recombines TRBV4-3 with TRBJ2-3, with D maybe TRBD2 (7 bases). Germline V gene lookup returns CDR1 LGHNA and CDR2 YSLEER. Trimming shortened V by 0 bases and J by 4 bases, and 11 bases separated the two germline ends. This CDR3 has 15 residues.

This clonotype appeared many times. The chain combines TRBV2 with TRBJ1-5; D unresolved. CDR3 length: 13 residues. Germline V gene lookup returns CDR1 SNHLY and CDR2 FYNNEI. Trimming pared 5 bases from V and 8 bases from J, leaving 13 bases between. Here the CDR3 reads CASSPNGGEPQHF. The CDR3 DNA follows: TGTGCCAGCAGTCCGAACGGTGGTGAGCCCCAGCATTTT.